This T cell receptor beta chain was found in a study of blood T cell repertoires in COVID-19. Across the whole study: COVID-19 samples, acute and convalescent, were from the United States, Italy and Spain. T cells, B-cell-depleted T cells, or PBMCs supplied cDNA or gDNA.

V shed 0 bases, J shed 2 bases, and the junction held 13 bases outside the gene matches. The CDR3 has 19 amino acids. CDR1 is SGHNT, CDR2 YYREEE, per germline (reference sequence). In the original analysis: Reference gene primer amplification in the assay estimated nucleated cell counts. Some clones are missing from TCRdb's copy, which holds only in-frame ones; the method was immunoSEQ multiplex PCR. D and trimming were read from the DNA, whereas the V and J calls and clone size are those reported in that table. The sample contains about 5,600 clones, less than 85% of which appear only once. Material: peripheral blood. The origin of this receptor is a human donor in a cohort sampled during active COVID-19. The V gene is TRBV5-4, the J gene TRBJ2-2, with 7 nucleotides matching TRBD2. This chain's CDR3 is CASSLVHTSGNYNTGELFF. Here the CDR3 DNA reads TGTGCCAGCAGCTTGGTTCACACAAGCGGGAACTACAACACCGGGGAGCTGTTTTTT.